The entry below gives a single TCR beta chain sequence along with its context. Study processing details: Amplification of reference gene primers was used by the study to estimate nucleated cell counts. Here immunoSEQ multiplex PCR was the method, and the copy in TCRdb shows in-frame clones only, minus some. The DNA gave D and trimming, while V, J and clone size come from that table. The sample includes 170,000 or so clones, 88% seen only once; the top ten take 6.6%. The data derive from a study of blood T cell repertoires in COVID-19. Looking at the study overall: Sites across the United States, Italy and Spain contributed samples from acute and convalescent COVID-19. From T cells, B-cell-depleted T cells, or PBMCs came the material, which was cDNA or gDNA.

V was trimmed by 6 bases and J by 8 bases, leaving 15 bases between them. CDR1 is LGHNA, CDR2 YNFKEQ, per germline. The CDR3 totals 13 residues. Participants were placed into cohorts based on the clinical history they reported. The TCR originated in a woman aged 45-60 years who had recovered from COVID-19. J is TRBJ2-3 and V is TRBV4-2; D gene ambiguous. Sequenced sample: PBMCs or T cells enriched from blood (not recorded which). This CDR3 reads CASRQPIPPTQYF. In DNA, the CDR3 is TGTGCCAGCAGACAGCCGATTCCGCCTACGCAGTATTTT.